The following is a T cell receptor (beta chain) sequence with its context. V gave up 2 bases and J gave up 11 bases, with 13 bases separating them. This CDR3 spans 13 amino acids. Germline lookup yields CDR1 MRHNA and CDR2 SNTAGT. These data are taken from a study of blood T cell repertoires in COVID-19. Study context: The United States, Italy and Spain supplied acute and convalescent COVID-19 samples.

As originally analysed: Estimation of nucleated cell counts was performed using reference gene primer amplification. Generated by immunoSEQ multiplex PCR, the TCRdb table keeps only in-frame clones and is missing some. V and J calls and clone size are as listed in that table; D and trimming were resolved from the DNA. This table holds about 170,000 clones, approximately 86% found once. Seattle-derived patients entered the study during active infection and were followed longitudinally. Sequences were obtained from peripheral blood. The TCR was taken from a woman over 75 with COVID-19, enrolled during active disease. The chain combines TRBV6-4 with TRBJ2-1, with D unresolved. The chain's CDR3 is CASSDGVETKQFF. The CDR3 nucleotides are TGTGCCAGCAGTGACGGCGTAGAGACAAAGCAGTTCTTC.